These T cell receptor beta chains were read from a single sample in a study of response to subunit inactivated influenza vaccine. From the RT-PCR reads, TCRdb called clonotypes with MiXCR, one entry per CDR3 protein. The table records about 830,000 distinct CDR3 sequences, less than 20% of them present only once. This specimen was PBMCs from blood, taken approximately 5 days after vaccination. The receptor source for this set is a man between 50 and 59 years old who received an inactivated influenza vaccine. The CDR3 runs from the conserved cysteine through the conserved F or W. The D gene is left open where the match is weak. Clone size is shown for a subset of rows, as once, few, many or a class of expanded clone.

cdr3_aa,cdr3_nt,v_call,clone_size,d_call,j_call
CASSLLGTQGYEQYF,TGTGCCAGCAGCTTATTAGGGACCCAGGGCTACGAGCAGTACTTC,TRBV7-9,NA,NA,TRBJ2-7
CASSATEYTEAFF,TGTGCCAGCAGCGCGACAGAATACACTGAAGCTTTCTTT,TRBV6-1,NA,NA,TRBJ1-1
CASSFSGYDQPQHF,TGTGCCAGCAGCTTCTCCGGGTATGATCAGCCCCAGCATTTT,TRBV7-9,few,NA,TRBJ1-5
CASSTNLHGISEQFF,TGTGCCAGCAGCACAAACCTCCACGGGATCAGCGAGCAGTTCTTC,TRBV9,few,NA,TRBJ2-1
CASSFDRLAGARGTQYF,TGTGCCAGCAGTTTTGATCGGTTAGCGGGGGCCCGAGGGACCCAGTACTTC,TRBV12-3/TRBV12-4,many,TRBD2,TRBJ2-5
CSARDTSGTESYEQYF,TGCAGTGCTAGAGACACATCCGGGACGGAATCCTACGAGCAGTACTTC,TRBV20-1,few,NA,TRBJ2-7
CASSQDGQGSNQPQHF,TGCGCCAGCAGCCAAGATGGACAGGGGAGCAATCAGCCCCAGCATTTT,TRBV4-1,NA,TRBD1,TRBJ1-5
CASSQALRDGRASTDTQYF,TGCGCCAGCAGCCAAGCGCTCCGGGACGGCCGTGCTAGCACAGATACGCAGTATTTT,TRBV4-3,NA,NA,TRBJ2-3
CASSPTGTGPYEQYF,TGCGCCAGCAGCCCCACCGGGACAGGGCCCTACGAGCAGTACTTC,TRBV5-1,NA,TRBD1,TRBJ2-7
CSASGGGYNEQFF,TGCAGTGCTAGTGGTGGGGGGTACAATGAGCAGTTCTTC,TRBV20-1,few,NA,TRBJ2-1
CASSPSAGTVYGYTF,TGTGCCAGCAGTCCTAGCGCCGGGACCGTCTATGGCTACACCTTC,TRBV12-3/TRBV12-4,many,NA,TRBJ1-2
CASSPTTSGSWYNEQFF,TGTGCCAGCAGTCCCACGACTAGCGGGAGTTGGTACAATGAGCAGTTCTTC,TRBV12-3/TRBV12-4,NA,TRBD2,TRBJ2-1
CSARNRDRGLLGLYEQYF,TGCAGTGCAAGAAACCGGGACAGGGGATTACTAGGACTCTACGAGCAGTACTTC,TRBV20-1,few,TRBD1,TRBJ2-7
CALGTASGYTF,TGTGCCTTAGGGACCGCCTCGGGCTACACCTTC,TRBV30,NA,NA,TRBJ1-2
CASSLAGGTARVRAQYF,TGCGCCAGCAGCTTGGCCGGGGGGACGGCCCGTGTTAGAGCGCAGTATTTT,TRBV5-1,NA,TRBD2,TRBJ2-3
CASSLYTGTQETQYF,TGTGCCAGCAGTTTGTATACAGGGACCCAAGAGACCCAGTACTTC,TRBV12-3/TRBV12-4,NA,NA,TRBJ2-5
CASSLLRGGGTLYGYTF,TGTGCCAGCAGCCTACTACGAGGGGGCGGGACTCTCTATGGCTACACCTTC,TRBV7-2,few,TRBD1,TRBJ1-2
CASSLRWGAETQYF,TGTGCCAGCAGTCTCAGGTGGGGCGCGGAGACCCAGTACTTC,TRBV27,NA,NA,TRBJ2-5
CASRTSIGHEQYF,TGTGCCAGCAGAACCTCCATCGGCCACGAGCAGTACTTC,TRBV11-2,NA,NA,TRBJ2-7
CSVEGTSGRARYEQFF,TGCAGCGTGGAAGGGACTAGCGGGAGGGCGCGTTATGAGCAGTTCTTC,TRBV29-1,few,TRBD2,TRBJ2-1
CATRVAGELFF,TGTGCCACCAGGGTGGCCGGGGAGCTGTTTTTT,TRBV15,few,NA,TRBJ2-2
CASSSRQRDTQYF,TGTGCCAGCAGCTCTCGACAAAGGGATACGCAGTATTTT,TRBV11-2,NA,NA,TRBJ2-3
CASSFVQGDTEAFF,TGTGCCAGCAGCTTTGTACAGGGTGACACTGAAGCTTTCTTT,TRBV7-2,few,NA,TRBJ1-1
CASSLHASQTDTQYF,TGCGCCAGCAGCTTGCATGCCAGCCAGACAGATACGCAGTATTTT,TRBV5-1,NA,NA,TRBJ2-3
CASSKDLTNTGELFF,TGTGCCAGCAGTAAAGACCTAACGAACACCGGGGAGCTGTTTTTT,TRBV6-4,NA,NA,TRBJ2-2
CASAVGGNSPLHF,TGTGCCAGCGCCGTGGGGGGGAATTCACCCCTCCACTTT,TRBV12-3/TRBV12-4,NA,NA,TRBJ1-6
CASSRLGGAGEQYF,TGTGCCAGCAGCCGTTTAGGCGGGGCGGGGGAGCAGTACTTC,TRBV7-9,NA,NA,TRBJ2-7
CASSLTGQANTEAFF,TGTGCCAGCAGCTTAACCGGACAGGCGAACACTGAAGCTTTCTTT,TRBV7-9,NA,TRBD1,TRBJ1-1
CASSPGTSGGVSYEQYF,TGTGCCAGCAGTCCCGGAACTAGCGGGGGGGTCTCCTACGAGCAGTACTTC,TRBV12-3/TRBV12-4,few,TRBD2,TRBJ2-7
CATNQRGAQEQFF,TGTGCCACGAATCAGCGGGGGGCACAAGAGCAGTTCTTC,TRBV10-3,few,TRBD2,TRBJ2-1
CATSRGGPSSYEQYF,TGCGCCACCAGCCGGGGGGGGCCGAGCTCCTACGAGCAGTACTTC,TRBV5-1,few,TRBD2,TRBJ2-7
CASSFRLAGDLGDEQFF,TGTGCCAGCAGTTTCCGACTAGCGGGAGACCTCGGGGATGAGCAGTTCTTC,TRBV6-2/TRBV6-3,few,TRBD2,TRBJ2-1
CASSLMLDYEQYF,TGTGCCAGCAGCTTAATGCTTGACTACGAGCAGTACTTC,TRBV7-2,many,NA,TRBJ2-7
CASSFRTAVPNTIYF,TGTGCCAGCAGCTTCAGGACAGCGGTCCCAAACACCATATATTTT,TRBV11-2,few,NA,TRBJ1-3
CASSLGGPGDEQFF,TGTGCCAGCAGCTTAGGGGGACCGGGGGATGAGCAGTTCTTC,TRBV7-2,NA,NA,TRBJ2-1
CASSPPPAGVGETQYF,TGTGCCAGCAGCCCGCCCCCCGCGGGTGTGGGAGAGACCCAGTACTTC,TRBV3-1,NA,NA,TRBJ2-5
CASTEGGGYEQYF,TGTGCCAGCACCGAAGGGGGAGGTTACGAGCAGTACTTC,TRBV6-1,NA,NA,TRBJ2-7
CASSILAGGVGNEQFF,TGTGCCAGTAGTATTCTAGCGGGAGGTGTAGGCAATGAGCAGTTCTTC,TRBV19,NA,TRBD2,TRBJ2-1